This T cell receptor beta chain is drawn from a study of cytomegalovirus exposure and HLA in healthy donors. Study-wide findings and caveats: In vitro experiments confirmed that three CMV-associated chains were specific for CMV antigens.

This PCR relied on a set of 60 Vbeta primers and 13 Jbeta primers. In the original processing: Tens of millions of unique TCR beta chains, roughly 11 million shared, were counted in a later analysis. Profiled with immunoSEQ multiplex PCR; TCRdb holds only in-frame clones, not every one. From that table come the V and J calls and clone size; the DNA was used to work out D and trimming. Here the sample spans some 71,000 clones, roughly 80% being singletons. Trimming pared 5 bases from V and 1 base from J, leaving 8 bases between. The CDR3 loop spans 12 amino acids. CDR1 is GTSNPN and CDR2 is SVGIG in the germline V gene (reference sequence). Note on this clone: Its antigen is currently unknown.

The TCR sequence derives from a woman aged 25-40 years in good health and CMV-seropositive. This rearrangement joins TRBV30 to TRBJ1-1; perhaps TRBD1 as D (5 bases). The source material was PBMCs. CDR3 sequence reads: CAWDRKNTEAFF. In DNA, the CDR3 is TGTGCCTGGGACAGAAAGAACACTGAAGCTTTCTTT. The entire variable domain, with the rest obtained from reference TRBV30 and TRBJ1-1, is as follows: SQTIHQWPATLVQPVGSPLSLECTVEGTSNPNLYWYRQAAGRGLQLLFYSVGIGQISSEVPQNLSASRPQDRQFILSSKKLLLSDSGFYLCAWDRKNTEAFFGQGTRLTVV.